The text below deals with one T cell receptor beta chain. Time point denoted: pretreatment peripheral blood. Clones were read by immunoSEQ multiplex PCR, and TCRdb kept only the in-frame ones, dropping some. Found here are tens of thousands of clones, around four fifths of them singletons; the top ten hold approximately 6.7%. The data were obtained in a study of PD-L1 blockade in urothelial cancer. In the study overall: Analysis of the blood was performed 3 weeks (second dose) and 6 weeks after treatment start.

Trimming took off 0 bases at V and 8 bases at J, with 11 bases between the two ends. The CDR3 spans 15 residues. Germline V CDR1 and CDR2: LGHNA, YNFKEQ. The starting material was PBMCs, obtained around atezolizumab (anti-PD-L1) treatment. This sequence joins TRBV4-2 and TRBJ1-6; tentative D call: TRBD1 (5 bases). The TCR was taken from a middle-aged man with urothelial cancer. The DNA for the CDR3 is TGTGCCAGCAGCCAAGATCCCGGGGGGGATTCACCCCTCCACTTT. Its protein is CASSQDPGGDSPLHF.